The present TCR beta chain was sequenced within a study of beta chain features in type 1 diabetes. Expressed TCRB transcripts were sequenced, since all the RNA that had been isolated was reverse transcribed. The repertoire was sequenced with immunoSEQ multiplex PCR; TCRdb's copy has only in-frame clones and lacks some. The data contain about 130,000 clones, around a tenth of them singletons. Between the trimmed V and J ends, which lost 1 base and 6 bases, there was a span of 12 bases. This CDR3 spans 14 amino acids. CDR1 MDHEN and CDR2 SYDVKM come from the germline V gene. The sequencing sample was made of central memory CD4+ T cells from blood. The rearrangement joins TRBV28 to TRBJ1-2, with D possibly TRBD1 on 5 matching bases. This TCR derives from a man aged 18 to 30 in good health. The CDR3 here is CASSLSRGIDGYTF. The CDR3 region has the DNA TGTGCCAGCAGTTTATCCCGGGGGATAGATGGCTACACCTTC.